The 28 T cell receptor beta chains below all came from one sample that was sequenced in a study of blood T cell repertoires in COVID-19. Only in-frame clones appear in the TCRdb table, and some are missing; sequencing was by immunoSEQ multiplex PCR. Of about 140,000 clones in the sample, about 86% are singletons; the top ten hold more than 8%. The sequenced sample was peripheral blood. Every receptor here comes from a human donor in a cohort sampled during active COVID-19.

The chain combines TRBV28 with TRBJ2-5; TRBD1 is a possible D gene (5 bases). Germline V gene data show CDR1 as MDHEN and CDR2 as SYDVKM. The CDR3 spans 12 residues. Trimming removed 5 bases at V and 5 bases at J, with 9 bases between. The CDR3 nucleotides read TGTGCCAGCAGTCTTGCAGGGGAGACCCAGTACTTC. This encodes CASSLAGETQYF.

The chain couples TRBV7-2 to TRBJ2-3; TRBD2 matches 12 bases. With V trimmed by 4 bases and J by 6 bases, 8 bases remained unmatched. The CDR3 length is 16 residues. CDR1 and CDR2 (germline): SGHTA, FQGNSA. The CDR3 region is CASSSGGLAGSDTQYF. Written as DNA, the CDR3 is TGTGCCAGCAGCTCAGGAGGACTAGCGGGAAGTGATACGCAGTATTTT. Using reference TRBV7-2 and TRBJ2-3 for the parts outside the CDR3, the full variable domain is GAGVSQSPSNKVTEKGKDVELRCDPISGHTALYWYRQSLGQGLEFLIYFQGNSAPDKSGLPSDRFSAERTGGSVSTLTIQRTQQEDSAVYLCASSSGGLAGSDTQYFGPGTRLTVL.

The gene calls are TRBV28 and TRBJ1-2, with D perhaps TRBD1 (6 bases). The germline V gene encodes CDR1 MDHEN and CDR2 SYDVKM. Between the trimmed V and J ends, which lost 7 bases and 2 bases, there was a span of 17 bases. This CDR3 is built from 15 residues. The CDR3 reads CASITHIQGNYGYTF. Written as DNA, the CDR3 is TGTGCCAGCATCACCCACATTCAGGGGAACTATGGCTACACCTTC.

This clone came up once. This chain uses TRBV9 with TRBJ1-6, with TRBD1 identical over 9 bases. This CDR3 contains 16 residues. The germline gives CDR1 SGDLS, CDR2 YYNGEE. With V trimmed by 0 bases and J by 9 bases, 7 bases remained unmatched. This CDR3 reads CASSVEIGTGTSPLHF. The CDR3 nucleotides are TGTGCCAGCAGCGTAGAAATCGGGACAGGGACTTCACCCCTCCACTTT. Looking up the rest from reference TRBV9 and TRBJ1-6 gives the full variable domain: DSGVTQTPKHLITATGQRVTLRCSPRSGDLSVYWYQQSLDQGLQFLIQYYNGEERAKGNILERFSAQQFPDLHSELNLSSLELGDSALYFCASSVEIGTGTSPLHFGNGTRLTVT.

Only one count was recorded for this clone. This chain joins TRBV28 and TRBJ2-7; D is ambiguous. This CDR3 region has 14 residues. Trimming took 3 bases from V and 3 from J, leaving 12 bases between them. CDR1 MDHEN and CDR2 SYDVKM come from the germline V gene. CDR3 nucleotides: TGTGCCAGCAGTTTGATTGCGGCAGTCTACGAGCAGTACTTC. The encoded protein is CASSLIAAVYEQYF.

V usage is TRBV2 and J usage is TRBJ2-2; 9 bases align to TRBD2. CDR1 and CDR2 from the germline V gene are SNHLY and FYNNEI. The CDR3 length is 16 residues. V lost 2 bases and J lost 7; bases outside the gene matches: 8. The CDR3 is CASSEPSGNRVGELFF. The CDR3 nucleotides read TGTGCCAGCAGTGAACCTAGCGGGAATCGTGTCGGGGAGCTGTTTTTT.

V usage is TRBV28 and J usage is TRBJ1-2, with D unclear. The CDR3 has 15 residues. V was trimmed by 2 bases and J by 3 bases, leaving 13 bases between them. Germline loops: CDR1 MDHEN, CDR2 SYDVKM. The chain's CDR3 is CASSLGLNGYYGYTF. CDR3 bases: TGTGCCAGCAGTTTAGGTTTGAACGGTTACTATGGCTACACCTTC.

CDR3 loop: CASSQGVPGTDTQYF. The CDR3 bases are TGTGCCAGCAGCCAAGGAGTTCCCGGCACAGATACGCAGTATTTT. The rearrangement uses TRBV3-1 (or the pseudogene TRBV3-2) and TRBJ2-3; no clear D. With 1 base removed from V and 1 base from J, the gap between germline ends came to 9 bases. Per the germline V gene, CDR1 is LGHDT and CDR2 is YNNKEL (reference sequence). The CDR3 runs to 15 residues.

This clone was found once. The genes are TRBV27 and TRBJ2-7; 7 nucleotides align to TRBD2. J was trimmed by 2 bases and V by 3 bases; bases with no gene match: 7. The CDR3 consists of 15 residues. Germline values: CDR1 MNHEY, CDR2 SMNVEV (reference sequence). The DNA of the CDR3 is TGTGCCAGCAGTTTTTCTAGCGGAAACCCCTACGAGCAGTACTTC. Translated: CASSFSSGNPYEQYF.

This clone was seen just once. The chain has TRBV6-6 and TRBJ2-7; D is possibly TRBD2 (6 bases). The CDR3 length is 12 residues. Trimming removed 6 bases at V and 0 bases at J, with 6 bases between. Germline V lookup: CDR1 MNHNY, CDR2 SVGAGI (reference sequence). The DNA for the CDR3 is TGTGCCAGCAGCGGGGGCTCCTACGAGCAGTACTTC. This translates into CASSGGSYEQYF.

This clone was counted once. The chain has TRBV6-4 and TRBJ2-7; 8 bases match TRBD1. CDR1 and CDR2 from the germline V gene are MRHNA and SNTAGT. This CDR3 contains 12 residues. Unmatched junction bases numbered 4, after V lost 9 bases and J lost 3 bases. The DNA for the CDR3 is TGTGCCAGACGACAGGGGAACTACGAGCAGTACTTC. The encoded protein is CARRQGNYEQYF.

The chain is built from TRBV7-2 and TRBJ2-7, with 7 bases identical to TRBD1. The ends lost 6 bases at V and 1 base at J; junction bases unmatched: 9. CDR1 is SGHTA and CDR2 is FQGNSA in the germline V gene. The length of the CDR3 is 15 residues. The CDR3 is CASRPTGDGSYEQYF. The CDR3 DNA sequence: TGTGCCAGCAGGCCAACAGGGGATGGTTCCTACGAGCAGTACTTC.

This chain's CDR3 is CASSLGPAATYEQYF. CDR3 coding DNA: TGTGCCAGCAGCTTAGGCCCCGCGGCGACCTACGAGCAGTACTTC. V and J are TRBV11-2 and TRBJ2-7; D is uncertain. V shed 1 base and J shed 2 bases, with 12 bases lying between them. The germline V gene has CDR1 SGHAT and CDR2 FQNNGV. This CDR3 comprises 15 residues.

This clone was seen just once. The CDR3 DNA follows: TGCAGCACCTCCGGGACAGCAGACCACGAGCAGTACTTC. Its protein is CSTSGTADHEQYF. V usage is TRBV29-1 and J usage is TRBJ2-7, with TRBD1 matching 7 bases. V was clipped by 8 bases and J by 5 bases; unmatched bases: 12. This CDR3 spans 13 amino acids. CDR1 is SQVTM, CDR2 ANQGSEA, per germline.

V usage is TRBV7-9 and J usage is TRBJ1-1; TRBD1 aligns across 7 bases. V lost 2 bases and J lost 4; bases outside the gene matches: 1. Per the germline V gene, CDR1 is SEHNR and CDR2 is FQNEAQ (reference sequence). The length of the CDR3 is 13 residues. The CDR3, as DNA: TGTGCCAGCAGCTTATCAGGGGGCACTGAAGCTTTCTTT. It encodes CASSLSGGTEAFF.

V and J are TRBV7-8 and TRBJ2-7; 10 nucleotides match TRBD2. The CDR3 sequence is 14 residues long. Looked up from germline, CDR1 is SGHVS and CDR2 is FQNEAQ. Losses at the gene ends were 1 base for V and 6 bases for J; bases not matched to a gene: 3. The CDR3 DNA reads TGTGCCAGCAGCTTAGGCCTAGCGGGAGCCGAGCAGTACTTC. It is translated as CASSLGLAGAEQYF. Drawing the rest from reference TRBV7-8 and TRBJ2-7, the complete variable domain is GAGVSQSPRYKVAKRGQDVALRCDPISGHVSLFWYQQALGQGPEFLTYFQNEAQLDKSGLPSDRFFAERPEGSVSTLKIQRTQQEDSAVYLCASSLGLAGAEQYFGPGTRLTVT.

The V call is TRBV3-1 (or the pseudogene TRBV3-2), the J call TRBJ2-1; D remains unclear. Trimming removed 6 bases at V and 5 bases at J, with 5 bases between. CDR1 is LGHDT, CDR2 YNNKEL, per germline (reference sequence). The CDR3 has 11 amino acids. CDR3 nucleotides: TGTGCCAGCAGTATAAACAATGAGCAGTTCTTC. Amino acids: CASSINNEQFF.

The chain combines TRBV4-3 with TRBJ2-1, with 7 bases fitting TRBD2. This CDR3 has 15 amino acids. Unmatched junction bases numbered 9, after V lost 3 bases and J lost 7 bases. Germline CDR1 reads LGHNA; CDR2 reads YSLEER. The CDR3 sequence: CASSQDWTRINEQFF. CDR3 in DNA: TGCGCCAGCAGCCAGGATTGGACTAGGATTAATGAGCAGTTCTTC.

This chain connects TRBV12-3 or TRBV12-4 to TRBJ2-2, with D maybe TRBD1 (6 bases). V lost 6 bases and J 6 bases, leaving 8 bases between the germline ends. The CDR3 extends over 12 amino acids. The chain's CDR3 is CASRWGPGELFF. CDR3 nucleotides: TGTGCCAGCAGGTGGGGGCCCGGGGAGCTGTTTTTT.

The rearrangement joins TRBV2 to TRBJ1-2; 9 nucleotides match TRBD1. V gave up 2 bases and J gave up 7 bases; unmatched junction bases: 2. The germline V gene has CDR1 SNHLY and CDR2 FYNNEI. There are 13 residues in the CDR3. The chain's CDR3 is CASSESQGAGYTF. Here the CDR3 DNA reads TGTGCCAGCAGTGAATCACAGGGGGCTGGCTACACCTTC.

The V call is TRBV18, the J call TRBJ2-7; TRBD1 aligns across 11 bases. This CDR3 contains 15 residues. Unmatched junction bases numbered 3, after V lost 3 bases and J lost 2 bases. Germline CDR1 reads KGHSH; CDR2 reads LQKENI. CDR3 DNA sequence: TGTGCCAGCTCACCTACGGGACAGGGGGCCTACGAGCAGTACTTC. It codes for CASSPTGQGAYEQYF.

This clone was observed a few times. The chain is built from TRBV28 and TRBJ1-3; weak D call: TRBD1 (6 bases). Germline assignment: CDR1 MDHEN and CDR2 SYDVKM. Trimming cost V 2 bases and J 3 bases, with 11 bases left between them. The CDR3 extends over 15 amino acids. The CDR3 loop reads CASSLAQGGGNTIYF. The CDR3 DNA is TGTGCCAGCAGTTTAGCACAGGGCGGTGGAAACACCATATATTTT.

This sequence joins TRBV7-6 and TRBJ2-5; 10 bases agree with TRBD2. The V and J ends lost 6 bases and 7 bases, in that order; junction bases with no gene match: 11. The CDR3 sequence is 15 residues long. From germline, CDR1 is SGHVS and CDR2 FNYEAQ. This CDR3 is CASRPGLAEGGTQYF. The DNA for the CDR3 is TGTGCCAGCAGACCCGGACTAGCGGAGGGGGGGACCCAGTACTTC.

The table lists this clone with a few counts. The rearrangement links TRBV19 to TRBJ2-2, with D perhaps TRBD2 (5 bases). Per the germline V gene, CDR1 is LNHDA and CDR2 is SQIVND (reference sequence). This CDR3 is 13 amino acids long. V shed 5 bases and J shed 5 bases, with 9 bases lying between them. This CDR3 is CASSLRGTGELFF. The CDR3 DNA is TGTGCCAGTAGTCTTAGAGGGACCGGGGAGCTGTTTTTT. The whole variable domain, remainder taken from reference TRBV19 and TRBJ2-2, is DGGITQSPKYLFRKEGQNVTLSCEQNLNHDAMYWYRQDPGQGLRLIYYSQIVNDFQKGDIAEGYSVSREKKESFPLTVTSAQKNPTAFYLCASSLRGTGELFFGEGSRLTVL.

The chain combines TRBV19 with TRBJ1-2; D is unclear. Germline V gene data show CDR1 as LNHDA and CDR2 as SQIVND (reference sequence). CDR3 length: 13 residues. Trimming left V 6 bases short and J 7 bases short, with 15 bases between. CDR3 nucleotides: TGTGCCAGTAGAGGCAGGCCCACAACTGGCTACACCTTC. It is translated as CASRGRPTTGYTF. Full variable domain (missing parts from reference TRBV19 and TRBJ1-2): DGGITQSPKYLFRKEGQNVTLSCEQNLNHDAMYWYRQDPGQGLRLIYYSQIVNDFQKGDIAEGYSVSREKKESFPLTVTSAQKNPTAFYLCASRGRPTTGYTFGSGTRLTVV.

The V call is TRBV4-1, the J call TRBJ2-7, with 9 bases that match TRBD1. Germline V gives CDR1 MGHRA, CDR2 YSYEKL. The CDR3 loop spans 16 amino acids. Trimming at V came to 1 base and at J to 3 bases, leaving 7 bases not matched to a gene. CDR3 sequence reads: CASSQVARDRDYEQYF. The CDR3 region has the DNA TGCGCCAGCAGCCAAGTAGCCCGGGACAGGGACTACGAGCAGTACTTC.

This chain links TRBV28 with TRBJ2-7, with 16 nucleotides matching TRBD2. Unmatched junction bases numbered 17, after V lost 6 bases and J lost 0 bases. Looked up from germline, CDR1 is MDHEN and CDR2 is SYDVKM. The CDR3 length is 21 residues. The CDR3: CASSPDRGLAGGRTSSYEQYF. Here the CDR3 DNA reads TGTGCCAGCAGCCCAGACAGGGGACTAGCGGGAGGGAGGACCTCCTCCTACGAGCAGTACTTC.

The V and J genes are TRBV18 and TRBJ2-7; tentative D call: TRBD1 (6 bases). With 0 bases removed from V and 1 base from J, the gap between germline ends came to 10 bases. Germline V gene sequence: CDR1 KGHSH, CDR2 LQKENI. This CDR3 contains 15 residues. CDR3 sequence reads: CASSPPGTQSYEQYF. As DNA, the CDR3 is TGTGCCAGCTCACCACCGGGGACACAATCCTACGAGCAGTACTTC. Variable domain in full (rest from reference TRBV18 and TRBJ2-7): NAGVMQNPRHLVRRRGQEARLRCSPMKGHSHVYWYRQLPEEGLKFMVYLQKENIIDESGMPKERFSAEFPKEGPSILRIQQVVRGDSAAYFCASSPPGTQSYEQYFGPGTRLTVT.